This TCR beta chain is from a study of identical twins. As regards this clonotype: Its antigen is unknown.

Template switching, a step in the protocol, added a universal primer site, and cDNA carried unique molecular identifiers. TCRdb passed the 5' RACE reads through MiXCR, listing each CDR3 protein once. Of 350,000 to 450,000 distinct CDR3 sequences in the sample, approximately 17% were seen once. Study outcomes and limitations: Donors were not followed over many years; analysis was cross-sectional. Compared with unrelated sharing, twin-shared out-of-frame alpha sequences had more low-probability sequences. Twin pairs had excess sharing that was weaker in beta out-of-frame sequences.

The V and J ends lost 2 bases and 5 bases respectively, with 9 bases between them. CDR1 MNHEY and CDR2 SVGEGT come from the germline V gene. The CDR3 consists of 14 residues. The chain carries TRBV6-2 or TRBV6-3 and TRBJ2-2, with a weak D call TRBD1 (5 bases). The sequence derives from a man aged 45-60 years in good health. The specimen sequenced was naive T cells sorted from blood. The CDR3 spells CASSYTGRTGELFF. The CDR3 nucleotides read TGTGCCAGCAGTTACACAGGCAGGACCGGGGAGCTGTTTTTT.